Listed below are T cell receptor beta chains from one sample, sequenced in a study of human T cells and chemical hapten exposure. TCRdb fed the RACE reads into MiXCR, producing one record per CDR3 protein. The profile covers fewer than 400,000 distinct CDR3 sequences, with approximately 6.9% appearing a single time and around 8.2% taken by the ten largest. The starting material was whole blood, obtained in connection with sensitization to the hapten diphenylcyclopropenone (DPC). Receptors were obtained from a woman younger than 30 with alopecia areata. Some clones in this sample may be carry-over from other donors' samples. Each CDR3 is given with its conserved first and last residue. The D gene is left open where the match is weak. Only part of the rows carry a size: once, few, many, or a class if the clone is expanded.

clone_size | j_call | v_call | cdr3_length | d_call | cdr3_nt | cdr3_aa
few | TRBJ1-2 | TRBV7-2 | 15 | NA | TGTGCCAGCAGCTTAATTCCAGGGGTTCTCTATGGCTACACCTTC | CASSLIPGVLYGYTF
few | TRBJ2-3 | TRBV18 | 14 | NA | TGTGCCAGCGCCATAAACAGACTCACAGATACGCAGTATTTT | CASAINRLTDTQYF
few | TRBJ1-1 | TRBV5-1 | 13 | NA | TGCGCCAGCAGCACTGACGGCGTCACTGAAGCTTTCTTT | CASSTDGVTEAFF
few | TRBJ1-1 | TRBV5-1 | 16 | NA | TGCGCCAGCAGCTTGGTCGTCTCACAGGGTAACACTGAAGCTTTCTTT | CASSLVVSQGNTEAFF
few | TRBJ1-1 | TRBV5-6 | 11 | NA | TGTGCCAGCAGCTTGATTACTGAAGCTTTCTTT | CASSLITEAFF
few | TRBJ2-3 | TRBV10-3 | 13 | TRBD2 | TGTGCCACCGCCGGGGGGGGTACAGATACGCAGTATTTT | CATAGGGTDTQYF
few | TRBJ1-2 | TRBV7-2 | 14 | NA | TGTGCCAGCAGCCTTAGACAGCCTAACTATGGCTACACCTTC | CASSLRQPNYGYTF
few | TRBJ2-3 | TRBV5-1 | 13 | NA | TGCGCCAGCAGCTTGATGGGAGGAGATACGCAGTATTTT | CASSLMGGDTQYF
many | TRBJ2-3 | TRBV2 | 12 | NA | TGTGCCAGCAGTGCCTTCACAGATACGCAGTATTTT | CASSAFTDTQYF
few | TRBJ1-4 | TRBV4-1 | 15 | NA | TGCGCCAGCAGCCAAGGGAGAGGAGGACGGGAAAAACTGTTTTTT | CASSQGRGGREKLFF
many | TRBJ2-3 | TRBV7-2 | 13 | NA | TGTGCCAGCAGCTTAGTTCTGGGCGTGTCTCAGTATTTT | CASSLVLGVSQYF
few | TRBJ1-2 | TRBV10-3 | 13 | NA | TGTGCCATCAGTGAGCGAGAGAACTATGGCTACACCTTC | CAISERENYGYTF
few | TRBJ2-5 | TRBV7-9 | 15 | TRBD2 | TGTGCCAGCAGCCAGGGACTAGCGGGCCAAGAGACCCAGTACTTC | CASSQGLAGQETQYF
few | TRBJ1-4 | TRBV7-2 | 16 | NA | TGTGCCAGCAGCCTCCGACAGGCTCTAACTAATGAAAAACTGTTTTTT | CASSLRQALTNEKLFF
few | TRBJ2-5 | TRBV9 | 14 | NA | TGTGCCAGCAGCGTAGCAGAGACTAGGGGCACCCAGTACTTC | CASSVAETRGTQYF
many | TRBJ2-2 | TRBV4-3 | 17 | TRBD1 | TGCGCCAGCAGCCAAGATGAAAGGACAGGGCTCACCGGGGAGCTGTTTTTT | CASSQDERTGLTGELFF
few | TRBJ1-1 | TRBV5-1 | 14 | TRBD1 | TGCGCCAGCAGCTTGGGGGGACAGGGCACTGAAGCTTTCTTT | CASSLGGQGTEAFF
few | TRBJ2-1 | TRBV20-1 | 13 | TRBD1 | TGCAGGACAGCGGGACAGGGATACAATGAGCAGTTCTTC | CRTAGQGYNEQFF
many | TRBJ2-7 | TRBV20-1 | 16 | TRBD2 | TGCAGTGCTAGAGATGGGGAGCGGACTAGCGTCTACGAGCAGTACTTC | CSARDGERTSVYEQYF
few | TRBJ2-1 | TRBV4-3 | 16 | NA | TGCGCCAGCAGCCAAGGTCGGAATGGGCCCGTGGGTGAGCAGTTCTTC | CASSQGRNGPVGEQFF
few | TRBJ1-1 | TRBV20-1 | 15 | NA | TGCAGTGCTCCCACAGCCCCAGTGGGGGGCACTGAAGCTTTCTTT | CSAPTAPVGGTEAFF
few | TRBJ1-3 | TRBV20-1 | 14 | TRBD1 | TGCAGTGCCAAACAGGGGGCGACTGGAAACACCATATATTTT | CSAKQGATGNTIYF
few | TRBJ1-2 | TRBV18 | 14 | NA | TGTGCCAGCTCACCCAACCGGGGAGGAGCTGGCTACACCTTC | CASSPNRGGAGYTF
many | TRBJ2-3 | TRBV20-1 | 16 | NA | TGCAGTGCTAGTAGCAGGGGCGCGGCCGGGGAAGATACGCAGTATTTT | CSASSRGAAGEDTQYF
many | TRBJ1-4 | TRBV27 | 14 | NA | TGTGCCAGCAGTTCGGTCGCGACTAATGAAAAACTGTTTTTT | CASSSVATNEKLFF
NA | TRBJ2-6 | TRBV4-1 | 16 | NA | TGCGCCAGCAGCCGTCCTCCAGGCTCTGGGGCCAACGTCCTGACTTTC | CASSRPPGSGANVLTF
few | TRBJ1-3 | TRBV20-1 | 14 | NA | TGCAGTGCAACCGGGACAAGCTCTGGAAACACCATATATTTT | CSATGTSSGNTIYF
many | TRBJ1-5 | TRBV7-2 | 15 | TRBD1 | TGTGCCAGCAGCTTGGGGACAGGGGTAAATCAGCCCCAGCATTTT | CASSLGTGVNQPQHF
NA | TRBJ2-7 | TRBV6-5 | 14 | TRBD1 | TGTGCCAGCAATGTGACAGGGGGCCCCTACGAGCAGTACTTC | CASNVTGGPYEQYF
many | TRBJ2-7 | TRBV6-6 | 15 | TRBD1 | TGTGCCAGCAGTGAGGGGACAGGCCGTTTCTACGAGCAGTACTTC | CASSEGTGRFYEQYF
few | TRBJ1-6 | TRBV7-9 | 16 | TRBD1 | TGTGCCAGCAGCGCACCCGGGACAGGGAGGGATTCACCCCTCCACTTT | CASSAPGTGRDSPLHF
few | TRBJ2-3 | TRBV4-2 | 13 | NA | TGTGCCAGCAGCCAAGAAGGCAGGGTGAGGCAGTATTTT | CASSQEGRVRQYF
few | TRBJ1-2 | TRBV2 | 13 | NA | TGTGCCAGCAGCATTACAGAGACATATGGCTACACCTTC | CASSITETYGYTF
few | TRBJ2-1 | TRBV21-1 | 17 | NA | TGTGCCAGCAGCAAAGGTGTTGGGGAAGACAGCTACAATGAGCAGTTCTTC | CASSKGVGEDSYNEQFF
few | TRBJ2-1 | TRBV4-3 | 15 | NA | TGCGCCAGCAGCCCGACAGAGGAACCCCCGGATGAGCAGTTCTTC | CASSPTEEPPDEQFF
NA | TRBJ2-3 | TRBV5-1 | 15 | NA | TGCGCCAGCAGCTTGCGGGGACATAGCACAGATACGCAGTATTTT | CASSLRGHSTDTQYF
many | TRBJ2-3 | TRBV6-5 | 14 | TRBD1 | TGTGCCAGCAGGGACAGGGATCGGGCAGATACGCAGTATTTT | CASRDRDRADTQYF
many | TRBJ2-3 | TRBV4-2 | 15 | NA | TGTGCCAGCAGCCAAGAAAGGGGCCTCACAGATACGCAGTATTTT | CASSQERGLTDTQYF
few | TRBJ1-2 | TRBV29-1 | 13 | NA | TGCAGCGTAGTGGAAGGCTTACGCTATGGCTACACCTTC | CSVVEGLRYGYTF
NA | TRBJ2-3 | TRBV5-5 | 17 | NA | TGTGCCAGCAGCTTGGCCAGCGTTAGGGCTATTCCAGATACGCAGTATTTT | CASSLASVRAIPDTQYF
NA | TRBJ1-1 | TRBV4-3 | 16 | NA | TGCGCCAGCAGCCAATCCCCTTCGGGAGGGTGGACTGAAGCTTTCTTT | CASSQSPSGGWTEAFF
NA | TRBJ1-5 | TRBV4-3 | 19 | NA | TGCGCCAGCAGCCAAGATACAACCAGGGAGGATTATAGCAATCAGCCCCAGCATTTT | CASSQDTTREDYSNQPQHF
NA | TRBJ1-1 | TRBV12-3/TRBV12-4 | 15 | NA | TGTGCCAGCAGAATGTTTGAGGTGGGTGACACTGAAGCTTTCTTT | CASRMFEVGDTEAFF
NA | TRBJ1-1 | TRBV7-2 | 16 | NA | TGTGCCAGCAGCTTAGTGGGCGGGAACATGAACACTGAAGCTTTCTTT | CASSLVGGNMNTEAFF
few | TRBJ1-2 | TRBV7-3 | 16 | NA | TGTGCCAGCAGCCCCGGCGGGACAAGGGATAACTATGGCTACACCTTC | CASSPGGTRDNYGYTF
many | TRBJ2-1 | TRBV20-1 | 13 | NA | TGCAGTGCTCCCGACCCCCCGGACAATGAGCAGTTCTTC | CSAPDPPDNEQFF
few | TRBJ1-6 | TRBV7-9 | 13 | TRBD1 | TGTGCCAGCCGGACAGGCCGAGGGTCACCCCTCCACTTT | CASRTGRGSPLHF
many | TRBJ2-5 | TRBV7-2 | 19 | NA | TGTGCCAGCAGCCCTTTATCGATCATCCCCGGCAGGGGAAAAGAGACCCAGTACTTC | CASSPLSIIPGRGKETQYF
NA | TRBJ1-1 | TRBV6-2/TRBV6-3 | 13 | TRBD1 | TGTGCCAGCAGTTTTTCCCAGGGGGGTGTCGCTTTCTTT | CASSFSQGGVAFF
few | TRBJ1-1 | TRBV7-2 | 13 | NA | TGTGCCAGCAGCCGTAACAGCCACACTGAAGCTTTCTTT | CASSRNSHTEAFF
NA | TRBJ2-3 | TRBV24-1 | 14 | TRBD2 | TGTGCCACGGAGAACAGCGGGGGATCAGATACGCAGTATTTT | CATENSGGSDTQYF